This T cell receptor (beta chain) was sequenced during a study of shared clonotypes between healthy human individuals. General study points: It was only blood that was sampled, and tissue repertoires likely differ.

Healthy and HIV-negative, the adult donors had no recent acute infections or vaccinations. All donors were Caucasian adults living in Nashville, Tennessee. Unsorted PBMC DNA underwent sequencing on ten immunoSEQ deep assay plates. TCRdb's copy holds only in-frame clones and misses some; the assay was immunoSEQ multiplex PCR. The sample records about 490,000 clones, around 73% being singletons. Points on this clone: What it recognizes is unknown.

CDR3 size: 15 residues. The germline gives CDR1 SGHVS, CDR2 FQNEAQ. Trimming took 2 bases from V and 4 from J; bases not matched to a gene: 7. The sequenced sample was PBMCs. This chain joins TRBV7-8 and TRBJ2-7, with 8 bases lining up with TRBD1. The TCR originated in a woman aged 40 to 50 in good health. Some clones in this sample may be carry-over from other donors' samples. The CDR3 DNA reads TGTGCCAGCAGCTTAATCAGGGGGCGAGTTTACGAGCAGTACTTC. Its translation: CASSLIRGRVYEQYF.